These T cell receptor beta chains were read from a single sample in a study of blood T cells in healthy people across ages. Using its own MiXCR run on the 5' RACE reads, TCRdb lists one record per CDR3 protein. The table includes around 1.5 million distinct CDR3 sequences, roughly 59% detected once. Sample: blood. The source is a man between 18 and 29 years old in good health. The conserved cysteine and the conserved F or W are not part of the CDR3 here.

>TRBV6-5|13|TRBJ2-4
ASSAQGRAKNIQY
>TRBV6-6|15|TRBJ2-3
ASSRPTSGKAADTQY
>TRBV27|10|TRBJ1-5
ASSYLNQPQH
>TRBV20-1|11|TRBJ2-3
SACPSLARTQY
>TRBV7-2|14|TRBJ2-1
ASSLETGSSYNEQF
>TRBV29-1|14|TRBJ2-7
SVDPGPGQGPYEQY
>TRBV5-1|13|TRBJ2-5
ASSFSDPADETQY
>TRBV27|12|TRBJ2-3
ASIPRPRGDTQY
>TRBV11-2|13|TRBJ2-1
ASSVSGRAINEQF
>TRBV27|11|TRBJ2-3
ASSLPASDTQY
>TRBV7-2|11|TRBJ2-5
ASSVEGVETQY
>TRBV27|13|TRBJ2-5
ASSLTYRVRETQY
>TRBV12-3/TRBV12-4|13|NA
ASSTPLAGVPEQY
>TRBV14|14|TRBJ1-2
ASSQQHRATGSGYT
>TRBV27|12|TRBJ2-7
ASSSAGTGNEQY
>TRBV29-1|12|TRBJ2-3
SVDGETRGDTQY
>TRBV21-1|15|TRBJ2-7
ASSQGLAGVPSYEQY
>TRBV2|11|TRBJ1-5
ASTTNPGQPQH
>TRBV7-9|13|TRBJ2-5
ASSTLPGPQETQY
>TRBV12-3/TRBV12-4|14|TRBJ1-4
ASSPLKTGGNEKLF
>TRBV2|6|TRBJ2-3
ASTTQY
>TRBV28|10|TRBJ2-1
ATNVRNNEQF
>TRBV7-6|15|TRBJ2-5
ASSLEFAGSVFNEQY
>TRBV4-1|13|TRBJ1-1
ASSIDYPVGTEAF
>TRBV3-1|12|NA
ASSPVWNIYEQY
>TRBV12-5|13|TRBJ2-5
ASAPQGVPEETQY
>TRBV6-1|12|TRBJ1-4
ASSASGVDEKLF
>TRBV4-1|13|TRBJ2-7
ASSLRGQLSYEQY
>TRBV28|12|TRBJ2-7
ASSPPDSPSGQY
>TRBV2|13|TRBJ2-5
ASSEDLGQQETQY
>TRBV20-1|11|TRBJ2-7
SCGPSGPYEQY
>TRBV4-1|12|TRBJ2-7
ASSQSQGSDEQY